The TCR beta chain described here comes from a study of T cells after yellow fever vaccination. Study background: Preparation of fractions with low cell numbers was performed using SMART-Seq v4 Ultra Low Input.

The study made its TCR cDNA through 5'RACE template switching. That step introduced a universal primer site along with UMIs. One entry per CDR3 protein, called by TCRdb with MiXCR from the 5' RACE reads. The sample has a few hundred thousand distinct CDR3 sequences, around a sixth seen once. For this clonotype: Its antigen is still unknown.

Whole-study results and caveats: The secondary response was weaker, and its peak arrived faster, on day 5 versus 15.

CDR1 is LGHNA, CDR2 YSLEER, per germline. Trimming stripped 1 base from V and 2 bases from J, with 11 bases between. There are 15 residues in the CDR3. The chain carries TRBV4-3 and TRBJ2-5; a weak D match, TRBD1 (6 bases). This clonotype originated in a man aged 18 to 29 who received the YFV17D yellow fever vaccine. Source: PBMCs, taken 5 to 6 days after the first yellow fever vaccination. DNA for the CDR3: TGCGCCAGCAGCCAAGGGACAGCGAGGCAAGAGACCCAGTACTTC. Translation gives CASSQGTARQETQYF.